A selection of T cell receptor beta chains follows, all from one sample in a study of cytomegalovirus exposure and HLA in healthy donors. Libraries were prepared by immunoSEQ multiplex PCR; TCRdb keeps only in-frame clonotypes and omits some of them. The table includes 35,000 to 45,000 clones, 40% to 60% detected once. Material for sequencing was PBMCs. The receptors derive from a human donor in good health. The CDR3 runs from the conserved cysteine through the conserved F or W. A D gene is named only where the DNA matches it firmly. Only part of the rows carry a size: once, few, many, or a class if the clone is expanded.

size	V	D	J	DNA	CDR3
once	TRBV11-2	TRBD2	TRBJ2-1	TGTGCCAGCAGCCTAAGTCCGAGCGGGAGGGCTTGGGATGAGCAGTTCTTC	CASSLSPSGRAWDEQFF
few	TRBV11-3	.	TRBJ2-1	TGTGCCAGCAGCGCGGGACAGCCAACCTACAATGAGCAGTTCTTC	CASSAGQPTYNEQFF
.	TRBV27	TRBD1	TRBJ2-4	TGTGCCAGCAGGGGCATAGGGACAGTAGCCAAAAACATTCAGTACTTC	CASRGIGTVAKNIQYF
once	TRBV4-3	TRBD1	TRBJ1-1	TGCGCCAGCAGCCAAGACCCCGGGACAGGGGGCTCTGAAGCTTTCTTT	CASSQDPGTGGSEAFF
.	TRBV4-2	.	TRBJ1-4	TGTGCCAGCAGCCAAGTAAGGGGCGCGTGGAGTGAAAAACTGTTTTTT	CASSQVRGAWSEKLFF
.	TRBV29-1	TRBD1	TRBJ2-7	TGCAGCGTGAAAGGGGGCTGGCTCGGTTTAGAGCAGTACTTC	CSVKGGWLGLEQYF
once	TRBV28	.	TRBJ1-2	TGTGCCAGCAGTTTAAGCGGGTTTCGGGGGGAGGGCTACACCTTC	CASSLSGFRGEGYTF
.	TRBV6-5	TRBD1	TRBJ1-2	TGTGCCACTACGACAGGGGACTATGGCTACACCTTC	CATTTGDYGYTF
few	TRBV18	.	TRBJ1-2	TGTGCCAGCTCACCGACAGCCGACTATGGCTACACCTTC	CASSPTADYGYTF
.	TRBV10-3	.	TRBJ2-1	TGTGCCATCAGTCGCCAGACTAATGAGCAGTTCTTC	CAISRQTNEQFF
.	TRBV30	TRBD1	TRBJ1-6	TGTGCCTGGACACCGGGACAGCTCAGGTTTAGGGGCTCCTATAATTCACCCCTCCACTTT	CAWTPGQLRFRGSYNSPLHF
.	TRBV6-5	.	TRBJ1-1	TGTGCCAGCAGTTACTCAGGGGTAACTGAAGCTTTCTTT	CASSYSGVTEAFF
few	TRBV7-9	TRBD1	TRBJ2-2	TGTGCCAGCAGCCGTGAGGGGTACAGGGGCAGGTACACCGGGGAGCTGTTTTTT	CASSREGYRGRYTGELFF
.	TRBV7-2	TRBD2	TRBJ2-1	TGTGCCAGCAGCTCACAAAGCGGGAGTCTCAATGAGCAGTTCTTC	CASSSQSGSLNEQFF
.	TRBV7-3	.	TRBJ1-6	TGTGCCAGCAGCTTCTCCAGTGCCTATAATTCACCCCTCCACTTT	CASSFSSAYNSPLHF
.	TRBV28	.	TRBJ1-2	TGTGCCAGCAGTTTATCGGCCAGGGGAGGGAGCTCCCATGGCTACACCTTC	CASSLSARGGSSHGYTF